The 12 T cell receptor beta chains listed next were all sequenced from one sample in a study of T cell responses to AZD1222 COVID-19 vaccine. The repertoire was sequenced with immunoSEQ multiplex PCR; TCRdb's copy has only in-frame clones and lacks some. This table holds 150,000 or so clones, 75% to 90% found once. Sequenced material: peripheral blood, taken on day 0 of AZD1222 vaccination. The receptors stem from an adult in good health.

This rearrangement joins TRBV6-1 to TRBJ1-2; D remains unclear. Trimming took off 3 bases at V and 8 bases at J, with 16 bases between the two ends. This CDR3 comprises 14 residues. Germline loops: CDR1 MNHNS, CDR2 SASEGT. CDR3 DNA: TGTGCCAGCAGTGAGCGGCCCTACCCAGAAGGCTACACCTTC. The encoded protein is CASSERPYPEGYTF.

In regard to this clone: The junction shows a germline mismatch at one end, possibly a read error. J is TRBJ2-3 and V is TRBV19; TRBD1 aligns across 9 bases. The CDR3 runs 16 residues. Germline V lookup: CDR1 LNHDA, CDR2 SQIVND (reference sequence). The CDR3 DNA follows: TGTGCCAGTAGTTTAGACAGGGGGTTCAGCACAGATACGCAGTATTTT. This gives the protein CASSLDRGFSTDTQYF.

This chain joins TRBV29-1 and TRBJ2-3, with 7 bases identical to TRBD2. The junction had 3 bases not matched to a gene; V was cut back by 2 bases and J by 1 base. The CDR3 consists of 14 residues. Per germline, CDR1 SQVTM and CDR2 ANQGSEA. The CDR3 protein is CSVEPGRGTDTQYF. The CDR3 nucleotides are TGCAGCGTTGAACCAGGGAGGGGCACAGATACGCAGTATTTT.

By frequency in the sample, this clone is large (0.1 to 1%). Here the CDR3 reads CAWESIGTTVYNEQFF. The CDR3 bases are TGTGCCTGGGAAAGCATAGGGACTACAGTCTACAATGAGCAGTTCTTC. V usage is TRBV30 and J usage is TRBJ2-1, with TRBD2 matching over 7 bases. This CDR3 has 16 residues. Germline CDR1 is GTSNPN and CDR2 is SVGIG (reference sequence). The trim removed 5 bases at V and 3 bases at J, leaving 13 bases unmatched.

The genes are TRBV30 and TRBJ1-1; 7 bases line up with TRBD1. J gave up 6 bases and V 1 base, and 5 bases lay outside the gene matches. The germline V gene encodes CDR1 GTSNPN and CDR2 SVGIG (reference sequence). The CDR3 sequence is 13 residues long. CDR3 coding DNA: TGTGCCTGGAGTGCAGACAGGGACGCTGAAGCTTTCTTT. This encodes CAWSADRDAEAFF.

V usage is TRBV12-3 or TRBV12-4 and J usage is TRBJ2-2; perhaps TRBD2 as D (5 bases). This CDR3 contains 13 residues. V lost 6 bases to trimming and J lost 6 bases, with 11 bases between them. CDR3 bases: TGTGCCAGCAGGCCTAGCCATCCCGGGGAGCTGTTTTTT. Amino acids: CASRPSHPGELFF.

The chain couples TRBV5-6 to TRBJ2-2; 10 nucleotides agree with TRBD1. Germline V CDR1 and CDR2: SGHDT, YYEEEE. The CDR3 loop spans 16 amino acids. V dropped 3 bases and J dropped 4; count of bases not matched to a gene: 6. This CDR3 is CASSWGTGVATGELFF. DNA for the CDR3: TGTGCCAGCAGCTGGGGGACAGGGGTGGCCACCGGGGAGCTGTTTTTT.

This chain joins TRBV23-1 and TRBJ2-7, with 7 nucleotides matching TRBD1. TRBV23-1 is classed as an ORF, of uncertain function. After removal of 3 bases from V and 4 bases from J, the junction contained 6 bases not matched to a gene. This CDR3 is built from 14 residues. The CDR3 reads CASSHDRVIYEQYF. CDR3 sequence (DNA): TGCGCCAGCAGTCACGACAGGGTAATATACGAGCAGTACTTC.

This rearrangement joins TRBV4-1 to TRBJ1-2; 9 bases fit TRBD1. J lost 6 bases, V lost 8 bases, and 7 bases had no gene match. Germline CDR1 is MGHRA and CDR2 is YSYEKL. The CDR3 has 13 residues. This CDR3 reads CASVGGTGNGYTF. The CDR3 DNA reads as TGCGCCAGCGTAGGCGGGACAGGGAATGGCTACACCTTC.

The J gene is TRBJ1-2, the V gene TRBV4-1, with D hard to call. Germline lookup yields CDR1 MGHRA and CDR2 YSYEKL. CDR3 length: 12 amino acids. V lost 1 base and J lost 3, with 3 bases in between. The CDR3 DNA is TGCGCCAGCAGCCAAGGGGACTATGGCTACACCTTC. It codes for CASSQGDYGYTF.

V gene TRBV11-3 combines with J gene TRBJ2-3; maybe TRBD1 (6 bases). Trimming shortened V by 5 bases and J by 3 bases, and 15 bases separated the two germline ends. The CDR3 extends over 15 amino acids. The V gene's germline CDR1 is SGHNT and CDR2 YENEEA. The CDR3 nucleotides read TGTGCCAGCAGCCCACAGGGCGGTCGAACAGATACGCAGTATTTT. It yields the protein CASSPQGGRTDTQYF.

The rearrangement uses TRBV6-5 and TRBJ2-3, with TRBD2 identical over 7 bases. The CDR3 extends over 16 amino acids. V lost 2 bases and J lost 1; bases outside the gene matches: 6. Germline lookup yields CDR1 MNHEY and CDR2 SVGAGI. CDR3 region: CASSYSAGVGTDTQYF. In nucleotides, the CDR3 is TGTGCCAGCAGTTACAGTGCGGGAGTAGGCACAGATACGCAGTATTTT.